This T cell receptor (beta chain) is from a study of circulating CD8 cells and anti-PD-1 response in melanoma (TCRdb year 2020). Broadly, across the study: Nivolumab was administered to patients intravenously at 3 mg/kg every 2 weeks. Of the roughly 13 patients in the melanoma cohort, anti-PD-1 was received as first-line therapy by seven patients, and prior targeted therapy or immunotherapy had been received by six patients. Patients with complete or partial responses were counted as responders, while patients with stable or progressive disease (RECIST v1.1) were counted as non-responders. A total of about eleven melanoma patients were included in the TCR repertoire analysis, 4 of them responders and 7 non-responders. On on-treatment samples, PD-1 was detected using a biotinylated anti-human IgG4 antibody. The paper as a whole reports these results and caveats: Repertoires were mostly private between subsets, with fewer than 8% of TRB clonotypes shared at M1, and the greatest sharing occurred between DPOS and TIGIT. The published TCR repertoire comparisons used only baseline and M1 samples from a small cohort with few responders. Since no tumor material could be accessed, the researchers instead assessed tumor reactivity using peptide assays on expanded sorted subsets. Diversity was greatest in the DNEG repertoire, PD-1 and DPOS had similar and higher clonality, and TIGIT repertoires had the lowest diversity. Because of limited material, replicates were generally not included when the experiments were performed. Both treatment-naive and previously treated patients were included in the cohort, and this mixing was noted by the authors as something that could influence results.

As regards this clonotype: Its target antigen remains unknown. Its ends do not fully match the called genes, so a read error is possible.

Sequencing took place on a NextSeq 500. The QIAseq Immune Repertoire RNA Library Kit, Human TCR Panel, was used to prepare TCR libraries from approximately 16 ng of total RNA. The TCR libraries were sequenced on an Illumina NextSeq using a Mid Output V2 kit and asymmetric 261x41 paired-end reads. Every TCR library was diluted to 4 nM, then pooled, denatured and loaded at about 1 pM. Turning to the authors' computational methods: The QIAGEN GeneGlobe Data Analysis Center was used to process TCR FASTQ files, and downstream analysis was done in R 3.5.2. To get clonality, Shannon entropy was normalized by the log of the number of unique productive sequences and the result was subtracted from one. TRA or TRB clonotypes differing in abundance between baseline and M1 were identified within each subset by Fisher exact tests at 5% FDR. Clonotypes with differential abundance were classified as emerging, expanding, contracting or non-expanding/contracting. Morisita's overlap index was used to measure how much repertoires overlapped between patients. TCRdb reworked the public reads: Q25 trimming with fastp, MiXCR clone assembly, productive beta chains retained. CDR3 protein sequences are deduplicated, and each keeps its most common genes and DNA. V and J calls and clone size were set by TCRdb, not the authors. The sample table lists some 1,100 distinct CDR3 sequences, approximately 8% of them with a count of one. Clones ranked in the top ten supply more than 10% of the sample.

Four subsets defined by PD-1 and/or TIGIT were sorted from live CD3+CD8+TCRalphabeta+ cells on a BD FACSAria II cell sorter. To characterize relevance to anti-PD-1 therapy response, circulating CD8 T cells were sorted into four subsets based on PD-1 and TIGIT expression. For every sorted CD8 T-cell subset, sequencing covered both the TCR alpha and the TCR beta chains. Peripheral blood was collected before the first anti-PD-1 injection, after two injections and after four injections. Ficoll gradient centrifugation was used to isolate PBMCs immediately. Until use, PBMCs were kept cryopreserved in liquid nitrogen in RPMI containing roughly 20% FCS and 10% DMSO. After thawing, PBMCs were stained with a viability dye and with antibodies against CD3, CD8alpha, TCRalphabeta, PD-1 and TIGIT. The RNeasy Kit was used to extract total RNA, and all samples came in with a RIN above 7. This clonotype was obtained from a human donor with melanoma. The specimen comprised CD8+ T cells from PBMCs, sampled at baseline or after one month of anti-PD-1 therapy (not recorded which).

DNA sequence: TGTGCCAGCAGTGATTCAGGCACAGATGGAGGGGGGCTGTTTTTT. Translated, this is CASSDSGTDGGGLFF. The chain is assembled from TRBV6-4 and TRBJ2-2, with the D gene tentatively TRBD1 or TRBD2, based on 6 matching bases in each. The CDR3 spans 15 residues, from the cysteine through the phenylalanine. The sequence is cut down to CDR3 DNA, 45 bases in frame from base 1. CDR1 is given as MRHNA and CDR2 as SNTAGT, both from the germline V gene.